This TCR beta chain stems from a study of blood T cell repertoires in COVID-19. The wider study: COVID-19 samples, acute and convalescent, were from the United States, Italy and Spain. T cells, B-cell-depleted T cells, or PBMCs provided the cDNA or gDNA that served as material.

Germline V gene lookup returns CDR1 SGDLS and CDR2 YYNGEE. This CDR3 is built from 15 residues. V shed 4 bases and J 6 bases; nucleotides not matched to a gene: 5. Data came from immunoSEQ multiplex PCR; TCRdb stores just in-frame clones and leaves some out. The sample holds approximately 230,000 clones, more than 80% seen once. This sequence originates from a man aged 25 to 40 who had recovered from COVID-19. Sequences were obtained from peripheral blood. This chain joins TRBV9 and TRBJ1-5; TRBD1 matches at 12 bases. The CDR3 DNA is TGTGCCAGCAGCCTCGGGACAGGGGGCTTTCAGCCCCAGCATTTT. The encoded protein is CASSLGTGGFQPQHF.